One TCR beta chain is described in this entry. Both 60 Vbeta primers and 13 Jbeta primers went into the PCR. The table came from immunoSEQ multiplex PCR; TCRdb's copy has only in-frame clones and leaves some out. Counted here are 150,000 to 200,000 clones, about 80% occurring once; the ten biggest clones make up roughly 3.2%. The CDR3 consists of 14 residues. Germline V gene lookup returns CDR1 MNHEY and CDR2 SMNVEV (reference sequence). The ends were cut back, 0 bases at V and 4 bases at J, with 10 bases in the middle. The data were taken from a study of cytomegalovirus exposure and HLA in healthy donors.

The clonotype was recovered from a man aged 35 to 55 in good health and CMV-seropositive. The material sequenced was PBMCs. V and J are TRBV27 and TRBJ2-7; D is perhaps TRBD1 (6 bases). CDR3 sequence (DNA): TGTGCCAGCAGTTTATCGGGGGCCGTGTACGAGCAGTACTTC. This encodes CASSLSGAVYEQYF.